What follows are 2 T cell receptor beta chains derived from one specimen sequenced in a study of blood T cell repertoires in COVID-19. TCRdb's table, derived via immunoSEQ multiplex PCR, lists solely in-frame clones and lacks some. The sample records around 300,000 clones, around 87% being singletons. Material for sequencing was peripheral blood. The source is a man aged 45-65 years with active or convalescent COVID-19.

The chain uses TRBV6-2 or TRBV6-3 and TRBJ2-3, with a possible D match to TRBD2 (5 bases). This CDR3 comprises 14 residues. The V and J ends lost 5 bases and 7 bases respectively, with 16 bases between them. The germline V gene has CDR1 MNHEY and CDR2 SVGEGT. CDR3 region: CASSTIPRRYTQYF. In DNA, the CDR3 is TGTGCCAGCAGTACTATCCCCAGGAGGTATACGCAGTATTTT.

The chain employs TRBV2 and TRBJ2-3; 14 nucleotides line up with TRBD2. The trim removed 5 bases at V and 6 bases at J, leaving 13 bases unmatched. This CDR3 has 18 residues. Per germline, CDR1 SNHLY and CDR2 FYNNEI. For the CDR3, the DNA is TGTGCCAGCAGTACGACTAGCGGGAGGGCCGTAGTCTGGGATACGCAGTATTTT. It is translated as CASSTTSGRAVVWDTQYF.